Shown below are 20 T cell receptor beta chains from a single sample sequenced in a study of sequential checkpoint blockade in melanoma. The sample's treatment: randomized to nivolumab then ipilimumab (arm A) or the reverse (arm B). Repertoires were generated with immunoSEQ multiplex PCR, while TCRdb's copy carries only in-frame clones and drops some. The sample records around 20,000 clones, more than 75% being singletons. The sequenced sample was CD8+ T cells sorted from blood (inferred from file names), obtained from a patient given nivolumab and ipilimumab in sequence. The receptors here all came from a human donor with melanoma.

The V and J genes are TRBV7-8 and TRBJ1-5; no reliable D call. CDR1 is SGHVS, CDR2 FQNEAQ, per germline. V lost 2 bases and J 7 bases, leaving 9 bases between the germline ends. This CDR3 is 13 amino acids long. The CDR3, as DNA: TGTGCCAGCAGCTTATCCCCCCAACAGCCCCAGCATTTT. This codes for CASSLSPQQPQHF.

This clone was seen just once. This rearrangement joins TRBV6-5 to TRBJ1-4, with TRBD1 identical over 9 bases. Germline V gives CDR1 MNHEY, CDR2 SVGAGI. The CDR3 is made up of 15 amino acids. The trim removed 2 bases at V and 7 bases at J, leaving 5 bases unmatched. The CDR3 region is CASSYGTGKTEKLFF. CDR3 coding DNA: TGTGCCAGCAGTTACGGGACAGGGAAGACTGAAAAACTGTTTTTT.

This sequence joins TRBV28 and TRBJ2-1; TRBD2 matches at 12 bases. Germline CDR1 reads MDHEN; CDR2 reads SYDVKM. The CDR3 contains 15 residues. V shed 2 bases and J 9 bases; nucleotides not matched to a gene: 5. The CDR3 loop is CASSLPSGRVAEQFF. Here the CDR3 DNA reads TGTGCCAGCAGTTTACCTAGCGGGAGGGTAGCTGAGCAGTTCTTC.

J is TRBJ2-3 and V is TRBV12-5; 9 nucleotides line up with TRBD2. The germline gives CDR1 LGHNT, CDR2 FRNRAP. V lost 10 bases to trimming and J lost 2 bases; unmatched junction nucleotides: 7. This CDR3 region has 14 residues. This CDR3 is CATAGGAYTDTQYF. The CDR3 DNA is TGTGCTACCGCGGGGGGGGCCTACACAGATACGCAGTATTTT.

V and J are TRBV10-2 and TRBJ2-3, with 11 bases lining up with TRBD2. The V and J ends lost 6 bases and 0 bases, in that order; junction bases with no gene match: 11. CDR1 is WSHSY and CDR2 is SAAADI in the germline V gene. The CDR3 runs to 18 residues. CDR3 region: CASRRSFGTSGSTDTQYF. In nucleotides, the CDR3 is TGCGCCAGCAGGAGGAGTTTTGGGACTAGCGGAAGCACAGATACGCAGTATTTT.

V gene TRBV28 combines with J gene TRBJ1-5, with D possibly TRBD1 on 6 matching bases. Trimming removed 2 bases from V and 2 bases from J, with 22 bases in between. The CDR3 length is 19 residues. The germline V gene encodes CDR1 MDHEN and CDR2 SYDVKM. The CDR3 region has the DNA TGTGCCAGCAGTTTAAGCTTTTTCCCCAGGGGAGGGGGCAATCAGCCCCAGCATTTT. Translation: CASSLSFFPRGGGNQPQHF.

Only one count was recorded for this clone. This chain links TRBV28 with TRBJ2-5; D perhaps matches TRBD2 (5 bases). The J call could be wrong; TRBJ2-7 is a better fit for the DNA end. The CDR3 loop spans 14 amino acids. Germline assignment: CDR1 MDHEN and CDR2 SYDVKM. CDR3 in DNA: TGTGCCAGCAGTTTAGTGAGGGTACGAAACGAGCAGTACTTC. Amino acids: CASSLVRVRNEQYF.

Only a few counts were recorded for this clone. As DNA, the CDR3 is TGTGCCAGCAGTTACTCGATGGAGGGGAGCAATCAGCCCCAGCATTTT. Its translation: CASSYSMEGSNQPQHF. The V call is TRBV6-6, the J call TRBJ1-5; a possible D gene is TRBD1 (5 bases). V lost 0 bases to trimming and J lost 1 base, with 10 bases between them. The CDR3 has 16 amino acids. Germline values: CDR1 MNHNY, CDR2 SVGAGI (reference sequence).

V usage is TRBV5-8 and J usage is TRBJ2-7; a possible D gene is TRBD1 (8 bases). The germline gives CDR1 SGHTS, CDR2 YDEGEE. The V and J ends lost 4 bases and 4 bases respectively, with 12 bases between them. The CDR3 contains 13 residues. CDR3 nucleotides: TGTGCCAGCAGCCACAGGGGGGGGTACGAGCAGTACTTC. This sequence encodes CASSHRGGYEQYF. Filled out from reference TRBV5-8 and TRBJ2-7, the complete variable domain reads EAGVTQSPTHLIKTRGQQATLRCSPISGHTSVYWYQQALGLGLQFLLWYDEGEERNRGNFPPRFSGRQFPNYSSELNVNALELEDSALYLCASSHRGGYEQYFGPGTRLTVT.

The chain couples TRBV7-2 to TRBJ1-1, with D maybe TRBD1 (5 bases). The CDR3 length is 12 residues. V gave up 3 bases and J gave up 4 bases, with 6 bases separating them. Germline assignment: CDR1 SGHTA and CDR2 FQGNSA. The CDR3 sequence: CASSFQGTEAFF. The CDR3 nucleotides are TGTGCCAGCAGCTTCCAGGGCACTGAAGCTTTCTTT.

The J gene is TRBJ1-1, the V gene TRBV7-2; D perhaps matches TRBD1 (5 bases). The CDR3 extends over 13 amino acids. Trimming shortened V by 1 base and J by 5 bases, and 8 bases separated the two germline ends. Germline CDR1 reads SGHTA; CDR2 reads FQGNSA. The CDR3 sequence is CASSLDRQTEAFF. The CDR3 DNA is TGTGCCAGCAGCTTAGACAGGCAAACTGAAGCTTTCTTT.

This clone was picked up a small number of times. Other DNA sequences in this specimen translate into the identical CDR3. This chain links TRBV19 with TRBJ1-1, with D perhaps TRBD1 (5 bases). This CDR3 is built from 13 residues. CDR1 and CDR2 from the germline V gene are LNHDA and SQIVND (reference sequence). The germline V and J ends were trimmed by 5 bases and 3 bases, with 10 bases remaining between them. CDR3 amino acids: CASSGRQYTEAFF. The CDR3 DNA reads as TGTGCCAGTAGTGGAAGACAGTACACTGAAGCTTTCTTT.

This rearrangement joins TRBV28 to TRBJ1-3; no clear D gene. The length of the CDR3 is 15 residues. Deletions cut 5 bases from V and 0 bases from J, with 11 bases between. Per germline, CDR1 MDHEN and CDR2 SYDVKM. The CDR3 DNA reads TGTGCCAGCAGTCCGAGCTACTTCTCTGGAAACACCATATATTTT. Translation: CASSPSYFSGNTIYF.

This clone was seen a few times. V and J are TRBV19 and TRBJ2-2, with a tentative D call TRBD2 (6 bases). The CDR3 is 16 amino acids. Germline V gene sequence: CDR1 LNHDA, CDR2 SQIVND (reference sequence). Trimming removed 6 bases from V and 4 bases from J, with 18 bases in between. CDR3 nucleotides: TGTGCCAGTAGGGCCGCGGGGAGTCCTAGCACCGGGGAGCTGTTTTTT. Its protein is CASRAAGSPSTGELFF.

CDR3 sequence (DNA): TGTGCCAGCGGCACAGGGGGTCCCGGGGAGCTGTTTTTT. Translation: CASGTGGPGELFF. The chain uses TRBV28 and TRBJ2-2; 8 bases are shared with TRBD1. The CDR3 contains 13 residues. Trimming cost V 8 bases and J 6 bases; bases outside gene matches: 5. Germline-derived CDR1 and CDR2 are MDHEN and SYDVKM.

The chain recombines TRBV28 with TRBJ2-7; 12 bases are shared with TRBD2. Germline CDR1 MDHEN, CDR2 SYDVKM. Trimming took 5 bases from V and 6 from J; bases not matched to a gene: 8. The CDR3 totals 15 residues. CDR3 nucleotide sequence: TGTGCCAGCAGTATCCCAACTAGCGGGAGGCCCGAGCAGTACTTC. It codes for CASSIPTSGRPEQYF.

This clone has a single count. This chain joins TRBV5-1 and TRBJ1-1, with TRBD1 identical over 8 bases. The germline V gene has CDR1 SGHRS and CDR2 YFSETQ. V shed 0 bases, J shed 6 bases, and the junction held 4 bases outside the gene matches. The CDR3 loop spans 14 amino acids. CDR3 nucleotide sequence: TGCGCCAGCAGCTTGGTACAGGGGGTCTCTGAAGCTTTCTTT. It specifies CASSLVQGVSEAFF.

The chain uses TRBV27 and TRBJ2-1, with 13 positions matching TRBD2. This CDR3 has 15 residues. The germline V gene encodes CDR1 MNHEY and CDR2 SMNVEV (reference sequence). With V trimmed by 4 bases and J by 15 bases, 12 bases remained unmatched. CDR3 sequence reads: CASSSSGLAGVKWFF. The CDR3 coding sequence is TGTGCCAGCAGTTCCTCCGGACTAGCGGGAGTTAAGTGGTTCTTC.

The rearrangement joins TRBV6-5 to TRBJ2-6; TRBD1 might be the D (6 bases). The CDR3 has 15 residues. CDR1 is MNHEY, CDR2 SVGAGI, per germline. The germline V and J ends were trimmed by 4 bases and 3 bases, with 10 bases remaining between them. In DNA, the CDR3 is TGTGCCAGCAGTTTAACAGGGAATGGGGCCAACGTCCTGACTTTC. Translated: CASSLTGNGANVLTF.

V usage is TRBV6-5 and J usage is TRBJ1-2; D is perhaps TRBD1 (5 bases). The CDR3 has 15 amino acids. Deletions cut 6 bases from V and 6 bases from J, with 20 bases between. The V gene's germline CDR1 is MNHEY and CDR2 SVGAGI. CDR3 sequence (DNA): TGTGCCAGCAGCTCCGCGGGGCAGTTAAGGGATGGCTACACCTTC. As protein: CASSSAGQLRDGYTF.